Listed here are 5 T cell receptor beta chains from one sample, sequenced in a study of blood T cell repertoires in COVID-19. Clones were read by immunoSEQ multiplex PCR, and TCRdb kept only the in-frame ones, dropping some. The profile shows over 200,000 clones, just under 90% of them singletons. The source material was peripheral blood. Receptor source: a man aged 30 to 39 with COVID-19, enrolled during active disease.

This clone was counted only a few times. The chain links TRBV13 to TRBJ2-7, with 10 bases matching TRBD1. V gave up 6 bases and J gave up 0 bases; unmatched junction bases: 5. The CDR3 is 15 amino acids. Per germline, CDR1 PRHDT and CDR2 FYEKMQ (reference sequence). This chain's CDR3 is CASSRQGAPSYEQYF. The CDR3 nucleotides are TGTGCCAGCAGTCGACAGGGGGCGCCCTCCTACGAGCAGTACTTC. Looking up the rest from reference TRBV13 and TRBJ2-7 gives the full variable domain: AAGVIQSPRHLIKEKRETATLKCYPIPRHDTVYWYQQGPGQDPQFLISFYEKMQSDKGSIPDRFSAQQFSDYHSELNMSSLELGDSALYFCASSRQGAPSYEQYFGPGTRLTVT.

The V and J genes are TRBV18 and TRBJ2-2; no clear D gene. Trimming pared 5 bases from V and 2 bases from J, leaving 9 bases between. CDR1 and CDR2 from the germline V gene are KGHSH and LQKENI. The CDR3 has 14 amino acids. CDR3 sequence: CASSDSINTGELFF. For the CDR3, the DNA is TGTGCCAGCTCAGACTCGATCAACACCGGGGAGCTGTTTTTT. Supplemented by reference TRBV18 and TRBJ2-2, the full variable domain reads NAGVMQNPRHLVRRRGQEARLRCSPMKGHSHVYWYRQLPEEGLKFMVYLQKENIIDESGMPKERFSAEFPKEGPSILRIQQVVRGDSAAYFCASSDSINTGELFFGEGSRLTVL.

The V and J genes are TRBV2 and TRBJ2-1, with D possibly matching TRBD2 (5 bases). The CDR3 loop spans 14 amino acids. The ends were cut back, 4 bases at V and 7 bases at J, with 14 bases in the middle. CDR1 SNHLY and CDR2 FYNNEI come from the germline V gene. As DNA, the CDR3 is TGTGCCAGCAGTGCGGGAACTCAGCGGAATGAGCAGTTCTTC. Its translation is CASSAGTQRNEQFF.

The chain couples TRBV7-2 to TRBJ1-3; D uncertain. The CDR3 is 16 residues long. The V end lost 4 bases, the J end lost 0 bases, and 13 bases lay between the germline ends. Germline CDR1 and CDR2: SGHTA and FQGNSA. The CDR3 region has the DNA TGTGCCAGCAGCTCCGGTCCCATTAGCTCTGGAAACACCATATATTTT. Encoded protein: CASSSGPISSGNTIYF.

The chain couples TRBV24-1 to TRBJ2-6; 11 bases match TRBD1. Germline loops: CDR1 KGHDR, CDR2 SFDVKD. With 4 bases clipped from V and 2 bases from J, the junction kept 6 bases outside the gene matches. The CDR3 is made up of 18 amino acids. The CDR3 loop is CATSESPGQGAGANVLTF. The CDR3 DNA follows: TGTGCCACCAGTGAGAGCCCGGGACAGGGGGCTGGGGCCAACGTCCTGACTTTC.